This T cell receptor (beta chain) was profiled in a study of blood T cells in healthy people across ages. Germline loops: CDR1 KGHSH, CDR2 LQKENI. The CDR3 is 15 amino acids. The germline V and J ends were trimmed by 2 bases and 0 bases, with 8 bases remaining between them. This clonotype was seen many times. Its antigen is not identified. No fewer than 7 million PBMCs went into each sample. Then a second PCR, running roughly 7 to 11 cycles, was carried out with a sample-barcoded 5' primer and a J-beta primer mix. TCRdb re-analysed the 5' RACE reads in MiXCR, keeping a single row per CDR3 protein. The sample has about 930,000 distinct CDR3 sequences; 25% to 30% are singletons. Findings and limits, study-wide: Not knowing donor CMV status may have confounded expanded clonotype changes. The recorded TCR beta diversity per million T cells decreased in a roughly linear manner with age.

The same sample was also studied in work on T cells of mothers and their children. That paper notes: Thymic selection, a shaping force on TCR recombination output, acts similarly in related and unrelated pairs.

The sequence derives from a woman aged 40 to 49 in good health. The chain joins TRBV18 to TRBJ1-5, with a possible D match to TRBD1 (5 bases). The sequencing input was blood. The CDR3: CASSPRGVSNQPQHF. CDR3 coding DNA: TGTGCCAGCTCACCAAGAGGGGTTAGCAATCAGCCCCAGCATTTT.